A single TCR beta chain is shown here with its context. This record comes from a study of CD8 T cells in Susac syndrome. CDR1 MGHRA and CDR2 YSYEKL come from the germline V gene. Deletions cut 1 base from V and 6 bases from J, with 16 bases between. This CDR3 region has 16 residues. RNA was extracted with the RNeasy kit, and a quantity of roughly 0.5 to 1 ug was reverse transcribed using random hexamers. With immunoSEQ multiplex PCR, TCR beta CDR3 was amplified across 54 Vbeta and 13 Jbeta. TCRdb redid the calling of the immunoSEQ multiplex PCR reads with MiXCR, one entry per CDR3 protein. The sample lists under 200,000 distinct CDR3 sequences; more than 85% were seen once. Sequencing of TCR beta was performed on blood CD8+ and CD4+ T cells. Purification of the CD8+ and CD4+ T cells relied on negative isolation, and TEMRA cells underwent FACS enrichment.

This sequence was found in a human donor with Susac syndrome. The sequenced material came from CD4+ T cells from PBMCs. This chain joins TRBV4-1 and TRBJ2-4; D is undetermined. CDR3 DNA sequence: TGCGCCAGCAGCCAAGTTTTCCTGGGGATCGGAAACATTCAGTACTTC. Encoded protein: CASSQVFLGIGNIQYF.